This is a list of T cell receptor beta chains from one sample in a study of blood T cells in healthy people across ages. TCRdb recomputed calls from the 5' RACE reads with MiXCR, one row per CDR3 protein. The profile shows roughly 1.7 million distinct CDR3 sequences, 30% to 40% of them singletons. Material for sequencing was blood. The receptors were sampled from a woman between 25 and 40 years old in good health. Both conserved end residues are part of each CDR3. The order of the fields is V gene, J gene, CDR3 protein.

TRBV13,TRBJ2-7,CASSGSVSSYEQYF
TRBV6-1,TRBJ1-1,CASSEIGFLAFF
TRBV28,TRBJ1-1,CASSGQGGTEAFF
TRBV12-3/TRBV12-4,TRBJ2-3,CASSLVPAGSQYF
TRBV5-5,TRBJ2-7,CASSPARTGHYEQYF
TRBV7-7,TRBJ2-7,CASSLGLAGAGEQYF
TRBV6-1,TRBJ1-5,CASSGPAGIGNQPQHF
TRBV20-1,TRBJ1-1,CSARDRSGGAFF
TRBV3-1,TRBJ2-7,CASSQAADSYEQYF
TRBV28,TRBJ1-6,CASRPPDNYNSPLHF
TRBV4-2,TRBJ1-1,CASGQEGEGIMNTEAFF
TRBV3-1,TRBJ2-1,CASSHPHEQFF
TRBV20-1,TRBJ2-7,CSARDQGAYEQYF
TRBV6-1,TRBJ1-6,CASSEAEAGASPLHF
TRBV4-1,TRBJ1-3,CASSLQPGNTIYF
TRBV5-1,TRBJ2-1,CASTQASGRDEQFF
TRBV14,TRBJ2-1,CASSQGPQSGRFF
TRBV7-2,TRBJ2-3,CASSLDPGLAGPSTDTQYF